The 25 T cell receptor beta chains listed next were all sequenced from one sample in a study of T cells in Graves' hyperthyroidism and ophthalmopathy. Amplification of TCR beta CDR3 regions was performed using RNA transcripts as template. HTBI primers drove first-round RT-PCR of the TCR CDR3. TCRdb reprocessed the multiplex PCR reads with MiXCR, giving one entry per CDR3 protein. The table records over 90,000 distinct CDR3 sequences, 40% to 50% of them present only once. Specimen: blood. These receptor sequences come from a man aged 35-49 years with Graves' hyperthyroidism.

This clonotype showed up many times. The V call is TRBV6-6, the J call TRBJ1-2; D remains ambiguous. CDR3 size: 15 residues. Germline loops: CDR1 MNHNY, CDR2 SVGAGI (reference sequence). Trimming left V 0 bases short and J 4 bases short, with 12 bases between. CDR3 in amino acids: CASSYSGGLSYGYTF. The CDR3 DNA is TGTGCCAGCAGTTACTCGGGCGGTCTCAGCTATGGCTACACCTTC.

This chain links TRBV5-1 with TRBJ2-1, with D possibly being TRBD1 (5 bases). The ends were cut back, 3 bases at V and 6 bases at J, with 13 bases in the middle. This CDR3 is 14 amino acids long. Germline loops: CDR1 SGHRS, CDR2 YFSETQ. CDR3 sequence reads: CASSSASGPNEQFF. CDR3 DNA sequence: TGCGCCAGCAGCTCGGCCTCAGGGCCCAATGAGCAGTTCTTC.

A few counts support this clonotype. The chain links TRBV5-6 to TRBJ1-2; no reliable D call. V lost 0 bases and J lost 9, with 9 bases in between. Germline-derived CDR1 and CDR2 are SGHDT and YYEEEE. The CDR3 consists of 12 residues. In DNA, the CDR3 is TGTGCCAGCAGCTTGGGGTTCAGGAGCTACACCTTC. Translating gives CASSLGFRSYTF. The full variable domain, rest sourced from reference TRBV5-6 and TRBJ1-2, is DAGVTQSPTHLIKTRGQQVTLRCSPKSGHDTVSWYQQALGQGPQFIFQYYEEEERQRGNFPDRFSGHQFPNYSSELNVNALLLGDSALYLCASSLGFRSYTFGSGTRLTVV.

Turning to this clonotype: A much larger clone differs from this one at a single base, so this may be a read error. The chain couples TRBV2 to TRBJ2-5, with D tentatively TRBD1 (6 bases). In germline, CDR1 is SNHLY, CDR2 FYNNEI. The CDR3 is 15 residues long. The CDR3, as DNA: TGTGTCAGCAGCCAAGATCGCACAGGGAGTGAGACCCAGTACTTC. Residues: CVSSQDRTGSETQYF.

This clonotype was found many times. This chain uses TRBV6-1 with TRBJ2-3; perhaps TRBD2 as D (6 bases). The CDR3 has 13 amino acids. Germline V lookup: CDR1 MNHNS, CDR2 SASEGT. V was cut by 7 bases and J by 2 bases, with 10 bases left in between. CDR3 sequence (DNA): TGTGCCAGCATTGGGACTTTCACAGATACGCAGTATTTT. Translation: CASIGTFTDTQYF.

In this sample, this clonotype turned up many times. The chain joins TRBV28 to TRBJ1-6; 7 nucleotides line up with TRBD1. CDR3 length: 12 residues. Per the germline V gene, CDR1 is MDHEN and CDR2 is SYDVKM. J gave up 9 bases and V 8 bases, and 4 bases lay outside the gene matches. CDR3 DNA: TGTGCCAGCCAGGGGGTTGGTTCACCCCTCCACTTT. Protein sequence: CASQGVGSPLHF.

Ten or more counts support this clonotype. This chain's CDR3 is CASSPPERDRYNSPLHF. CDR3 sequence (DNA): TGTGCCAGCAGTCCCCCCGAGCGGGACAGGTATAATTCACCCCTCCACTTT. The chain couples TRBV12-3 or TRBV12-4 to TRBJ1-6, with 8 bases matching TRBD1. V shed 5 bases, J shed 4 bases, and the junction held 10 bases outside the gene matches. The CDR3 has 17 residues.

This clonotype was seen many times. The rearrangement uses TRBV20-1 and TRBJ1-4, with D maybe TRBD1 (6 bases). V gave up 6 bases and J gave up 14 bases, with 22 bases separating them. Germline loops: CDR1 DFQATT, CDR2 SNEGSKA (reference sequence). This CDR3 has 13 amino acids. CDR3 in amino acids: CSAPRDMSGRLFF. CDR3 in DNA: TGCAGTGCCCCACGGGACATGTCGGGAAGGCTGTTTTTT.

This clonotype appeared many times. The J gene is TRBJ2-7, the V gene TRBV11-3; D call uncertain. CDR1 is SGHNT and CDR2 is YENEEA in the germline V gene. V was clipped by 5 bases and J by 6 bases, with 8 bases between them. There are 11 residues in the CDR3. CDR3 sequence (DNA): TGTGCCAGCAGCCGCGCGGCCGAGCAGTACTTC. The encoded protein is CASSRAAEQYF.

This clonotype showed up just once. J is TRBJ1-2 and V is TRBV7-9, with TRBD1 as a possible D gene (6 bases). Germline V gene sequence: CDR1 SEHNR, CDR2 FQNEAQ (reference sequence). The CDR3 loop spans 16 amino acids. V shed 1 base and J shed 2 bases, with 14 bases lying between them. The CDR3 region has the DNA TGTGCCAGCAGCTTAGGCGGGGGGGCCCTAAACTATGGCTACACCTTC. It specifies CASSLGGGALNYGYTF.

This clonotype was seen repeatedly, ten times or more. The CDR3 DNA reads as TGTGCCAGCACACCGGGGAACAATCAGCCCCAGCATTTT. It is translated as CASTPGNNQPQHF. The gene calls are TRBV6-5 and TRBJ1-5; D not resolved. Trimming cost V 7 bases and J 3 bases, with 10 bases left between them. The CDR3 is made up of 13 amino acids. Germline values: CDR1 MNHEY, CDR2 SVGAGI.

J is TRBJ1-5 and V is TRBV2, with 10 bases fitting TRBD1. The length of the CDR3 is 18 residues. The germline CDR1 and CDR2 sequences are SNHLY and FYNNEI. V was clipped by 5 bases and J by 1 base; unmatched bases: 11. This chain's CDR3 is CASSLGQGRVWSNQPQHF. CDR3 sequence (DNA): TGTGCCAGCAGTTTGGGACAGGGGAGGGTTTGGAGCAATCAGCCCCAGCATTTT.

J is TRBJ2-1 and V is TRBV24-1; 8 bases match TRBD2. CDR3 length: 15 residues. Germline CDR1 and CDR2: KGHDR and SFDVKD. Trimming at V came to 6 bases and at J to 7 bases, leaving 10 bases not matched to a gene. As DNA, the CDR3 is TGTGCCACCAGTAATAACCCGGGAGGGTCGAATGAGCAGTTCTTC. Translated: CATSNNPGGSNEQFF.

As for this clonotype: A read error may explain this, as a much larger clone is one base away. V and J are TRBV5-1 and TRBJ2-4; 7 bases are a match to TRBD1. This CDR3 contains 13 residues. The ends lost 2 bases at V and 10 bases at J; junction bases unmatched: 6. The germline CDR1 and CDR2 sequences are SGHRS and YFSETQ. Here the CDR3 reads CASSFGTAEIQYF. The CDR3 region has the DNA TGCGCCAGCAGCTTCGGGACAGCGGAGATTCAGTACTTC. Based on the CDR3 plus reference TRBV5-1 and TRBJ2-4, the full variable domain is KAGVTQTPRYLIKTRGQQVTLSCSPISGHRSVSWYQQTPGQGLQFLFEYFSETQRNKGNFPGRFSGRQFSNSRSEMNVSTLELGDSALYLCASSFGTAEIQYFGAGTRLSVL.

Concerning this clonotype: This may arise from a read error, as a much more abundant clone is one base away. The chain recombines TRBV11-3 with TRBJ2-3, with D perhaps TRBD1 (5 bases). The V gene's germline CDR1 is SGHNT and CDR2 YENEEA. The CDR3 extends over 15 amino acids. Here the CDR3 DNA reads TGTGCCAGCAGCTTAGTTTGGGCTTACACAGGTACGCAGTATTTT. This sequence encodes CASSLVWAYTGTQYF.

This clonotype was observed at least ten times. The chain combines TRBV12-3 or TRBV12-4 with TRBJ1-4; D is uncertain. V shed 3 bases and J shed 8 bases, with 7 bases lying between them. This CDR3 has 12 residues. CDR3 protein: CASSLGYEKLFF. DNA of the CDR3: TGTGCCAGCAGTTTGGGGTACGAAAAACTGTTTTTT.

There are many counts of this clonotype. The gene calls are TRBV2 and TRBJ1-1; D gene ambiguous. The CDR3 covers 17 residues. Trimming took 6 bases from V and 3 from J, leaving 23 bases between them. Per the germline V gene, CDR1 is SNHLY and CDR2 is FYNNEI. The CDR3 coding sequence is TGTGCCAGCAGCGGGAGTTCGTCCGCGCTAACTGACACTGAAGCTTTCTTT. Its protein product is CASSGSSSALTDTEAFF.

The rearrangement joins TRBV2 to TRBJ1-1; D is unresolved. The CDR3 is 14 residues long. Germline-derived CDR1 and CDR2 are SNHLY and FYNNEI. With 3 bases removed from V and 1 base from J, the gap between germline ends came to 9 bases. DNA of the CDR3: TGTGCCAGCAGTGATTGGGCAGGGAACACTGAAGCTTTCTTT. Encoded protein: CASSDWAGNTEAFF. The full variable domain, completed using reference TRBV2 and TRBJ1-1, is EPEVTQTPSHQVTQMGQEVILRCVPISNHLYFYWYRQILGQKVEFLVSFYNNEISEKSEIFDDQFSVERPDGSNFTLKIRSTKLEDSAMYFCASSDWAGNTEAFFGQGTRLTVV.

At least ten counts were recorded for this clonotype. V gene TRBV10-1 combines with J gene TRBJ1-4, with 7 bases lining up with TRBD1. This CDR3 region has 14 residues. Per germline, CDR1 WNHNN and CDR2 SYGVQD (reference sequence). V shed 5 bases and J 7 bases; nucleotides not matched to a gene: 7. In nucleotides, the CDR3 is TGCGCCAGCAGTACTGACAGGGAAACTGAAAAACTGTTTTTT. This gives the protein CASSTDRETEKLFF.

In its sample, this clonotype was seen many times. CDR3 sequence: CASSPGQGAYTQYF. Here the CDR3 DNA reads TGTGCCAGCAGCCCGGGACAGGGGGCTTATACGCAGTATTTT. The chain has TRBV7-3 and TRBJ2-3; TRBD1 matches at 12 bases. V was pared by 5 bases and J by 7 bases, with 4 bases of the junction left unmatched. The CDR3 has 14 amino acids. Germline assignment: CDR1 SGHTA and CDR2 FQGTGA.

This sequence joins TRBV7-2 and TRBJ1-6, with 8 bases aligning to TRBD1. The J segment lost 11 bases and the V segment lost 11 bases, leaving 14 bases of the junction unmatched. The CDR3 totals 14 residues. Germline CDR1 reads SGHTA; CDR2 reads FQGNSA. CDR3 sequence reads: CAWSVETGAAPLHF. CDR3 DNA sequence: TGTGCCTGGAGTGTGGAGACAGGGGCGGCACCCCTCCACTTT.

To note about this clonotype: Possible read error: a much larger clone is one base away. The V gene is TRBV6-5, the J gene TRBJ1-1; D call uncertain. This CDR3 contains 15 residues. Germline assignment: CDR1 MNHEY and CDR2 SVGAGI. Trimming stripped 2 bases from V and 0 bases from J, with 10 bases between. CDR3 loop: CASSYAQLMNTEAFF. CDR3 coding DNA: TGTGCCAGCAGTTACGCACAATTAATGAACACTGAAGCTTTCTTT.

The V call is TRBV7-6, the J call TRBJ2-2; D gene unclear. Trimming removed 5 bases at V and 5 bases at J, with 15 bases between. This CDR3 is built from 15 residues. In germline, CDR1 is SGHVS, CDR2 FNYEAQ. The CDR3 DNA follows: TGTGCCAGCAGCCGGTCAGTAGACGGAACCGGGGAGCTGTTTTTT. This gives the protein CASSRSVDGTGELFF.

In its sample, this clonotype was seen many times. The chain carries TRBV7-2 and TRBJ2-1, with TRBD1 matching over 10 bases. The CDR3 extends over 14 amino acids. The germline V gene encodes CDR1 SGHTA and CDR2 FQGNSA. V lost 4 bases to trimming and J lost 8 bases; unmatched junction nucleotides: 5. For the CDR3, the DNA is TGTGCCAGCAGCTCCAGACAGGGGGCCGATGAGCAGTTCTTC. This encodes CASSSRQGADEQFF.

V and J are TRBV29-1 and TRBJ2-2; 10 positions agree with TRBD1. The CDR3 covers 14 residues. CDR1 is SQVTM and CDR2 is ANQGSEA in the germline V gene. V was clipped by 6 bases and J by 0 bases; unmatched bases: 1. As DNA, the CDR3 is TGCAGCGTGGGGACAGGGGCGAACACCGGGGAGCTGTTTTTT. Its translation: CSVGTGANTGELFF.